The 13 T cell receptor beta chains reported below all come from one sample, sequenced in a study of T cells after yellow fever vaccination. One entry per CDR3 protein results from TCRdb running MiXCR on the 5' RACE reads. The sample holds roughly 94,000 distinct CDR3 sequences; about 8.4% are singletons and the top ten take 16%. The sample here was CD8+ T cells not binding an NS4B(214-222) dextramer, sorted from PBMCs, taken around 15 days after the first yellow fever vaccination. Receptors originate from a man younger than 35 who received the YFV17D yellow fever vaccine.

The rearrangement links TRBV18 to TRBJ1-5; 8 positions agree with TRBD1. This CDR3 is 15 amino acids long. The junction had 3 bases not matched to a gene; V was cut back by 3 bases and J by 2 bases. In germline, CDR1 is KGHSH, CDR2 LQKENI. CDR3 amino acids: CASSPDRGGNQPQHF. CDR3 nucleotides: TGTGCCAGCTCACCCGACAGGGGAGGCAATCAGCCCCAGCATTTT.

The genes are TRBV7-9 and TRBJ1-2; TRBD1 might be the D (6 bases). CDR3 length equals 16 residues. Deletions cut 5 bases from V and 4 bases from J, with 20 bases between. The germline V gene has CDR1 SEHNR and CDR2 FQNEAQ (reference sequence). The CDR3 loop reads CASSPSATGPTYGYTF. DNA for the CDR3: TGTGCCAGCAGCCCCTCAGCGACAGGCCCAACCTATGGCTACACCTTC.

CDR3 residues: CSANILGINYGYTF. The CDR3 bases are TGCAGTGCTAATATTCTGGGGATTAACTATGGCTACACCTTC. The genes are TRBV20-1 and TRBJ1-2; D unresolved. CDR1 and CDR2 (germline): DFQATT, SNEGSKA (reference sequence). V was trimmed by 4 bases and J by 1 base, leaving 13 bases between them. There are 14 residues in the CDR3.

The chain employs TRBV9 and TRBJ2-1, with 8 bases that match TRBD2. After removal of 4 bases from V and 5 bases from J, the junction contained 8 bases not matched to a gene. The CDR3 length is 15 residues. Germline loops: CDR1 SGDLS, CDR2 YYNGEE. The CDR3 DNA reads TGTGCCAGCAGCCCTAGACGGGGGGGACACAATGAGCAGTTCTTC. Protein sequence: CASSPRRGGHNEQFF. The full variable domain, its missing parts supplied by reference TRBV9 and TRBJ2-1, is DSGVTQTPKHLITATGQRVTLRCSPRSGDLSVYWYQQSLDQGLQFLIQYYNGEERAKGNILERFSAQQFPDLHSELNLSSLELGDSALYFCASSPRRGGHNEQFFGPGTRLTVL.

The genes are TRBV5-6 and TRBJ1-1; no firm D call. V was pared by 4 bases and J by 3 bases, with 19 bases between. Germline V lookup: CDR1 SGHDT, CDR2 YYEEEE. This CDR3 contains 16 residues. This CDR3 reads CASSPERAPGDTEAFF. In nucleotides, the CDR3 is TGTGCCAGCAGCCCAGAGAGGGCGCCCGGGGACACTGAAGCTTTCTTT.

This clonotype showed up just a few times. DNA for the CDR3: TGCAGTGCTAGGGGTTTCTCCTACGAGCAGTACGTC. It specifies CSARGFSYEQYV. V and J are TRBV20-1 and TRBJ2-7; no clear D. CDR1 and CDR2 (germline): DFQATT, SNEGSKA (reference sequence). This CDR3 is 12 amino acids long. V was pared by 3 bases and J by 0 bases, with 6 bases between.

The chain employs TRBV27 and TRBJ2-7, with D possibly called TRBD1 or TRBD2 (5 bases each). The V gene's germline CDR1 is MNHEY and CDR2 SMNVEV (reference sequence). The CDR3 loop spans 11 amino acids. Trimming removed 6 bases at V and 6 bases at J, with 9 bases between. CDR3 sequence reads: CASRRGTEQYF. CDR3 nucleotide sequence: TGTGCCAGCAGGCGAGGGACCGAGCAGTACTTC.

This chain uses TRBV7-8 with TRBJ2-3; D not certain. This CDR3 is built from 11 residues. V shed 5 bases and J shed 6 bases, with 6 bases lying between them. Germline V CDR1 and CDR2: SGHVS, FQNEAQ. The CDR3 DNA reads TGTGCCAGCAGCGCGACGGATACGCAGTATTTT. Encoded protein: CASSATDTQYF. Complete variable domain (other parts from reference TRBV7-8 and TRBJ2-3): GAGVSQSPRYKVAKRGQDVALRCDPISGHVSLFWYQQALGQGPEFLTYFQNEAQLDKSGLPSDRFFAERPEGSVSTLKIQRTQQEDSAVYLCASSATDTQYFGPGTRLTVL.

This clonotype was observed at least ten times. This chain uses TRBV20-1 with TRBJ1-2; D unresolved. Germline assignment: CDR1 DFQATT and CDR2 SNEGSKA (reference sequence). V shed 7 bases and J shed 9 bases, with 18 bases lying between them. The CDR3 is 12 residues long. CDR3 sequence: CSDPSWEGSYTF. The CDR3 DNA reads TGCAGTGACCCAAGTTGGGAAGGAAGCTACACCTTC.

The chain has TRBV6-5 and TRBJ2-1; D is perhaps TRBD1 (6 bases). CDR1 and CDR2 from the germline V gene are MNHEY and SVGAGI. V lost 0 bases and J lost 9, with 18 bases in between. The CDR3 extends over 16 amino acids. CDR3 in DNA: TGTGCCAGCAGTTACTCATTAGGGGACAAGGTAACTGAGCAGTTCTTC. Translation gives CASSYSLGDKVTEQFF.

In its sample, this clonotype was seen a few times. V and J are TRBV20-1 and TRBJ1-2; D remains ambiguous. The CDR3 has 14 amino acids. Deletions cut 5 bases from V and 4 bases from J, with 17 bases between. Germline CDR1 is DFQATT and CDR2 is SNEGSKA (reference sequence). The CDR3 sequence: CSALYLDPSYGYTF. CDR3 DNA: TGCAGTGCTTTATACCTTGACCCCTCCTATGGCTACACCTTC.

There are a few counts of this clonotype. CDR3 nucleotide sequence: TGTGCCAGCAGCTTAACGGGGGCCATGAACACTGAAGCTTTCTTT. Its translation is CASSLTGAMNTEAFF. This rearrangement joins TRBV7-3 to TRBJ1-1; D is perhaps TRBD1 (6 bases). V lost 0 bases and J 0 bases, leaving 8 bases between the germline ends. This CDR3 comprises 15 residues. CDR1 SGHTA and CDR2 FQGTGA come from the germline V gene.

This clonotype was counted a few times. The chain has TRBV11-1 and TRBJ1-5; D is perhaps TRBD1 (5 bases). Germline assignment: CDR1 SGHAT and CDR2 FQDESV (reference sequence). Trimming removed 5 bases from V and 4 bases from J, with 21 bases in between. This CDR3 contains 17 residues. The CDR3 region has the DNA TGTGCCAGCAGCCGGGCCATGGGGCCAGGGCCTAATCAGCCCCAGCATTTT. It specifies CASSRAMGPGPNQPQHF.